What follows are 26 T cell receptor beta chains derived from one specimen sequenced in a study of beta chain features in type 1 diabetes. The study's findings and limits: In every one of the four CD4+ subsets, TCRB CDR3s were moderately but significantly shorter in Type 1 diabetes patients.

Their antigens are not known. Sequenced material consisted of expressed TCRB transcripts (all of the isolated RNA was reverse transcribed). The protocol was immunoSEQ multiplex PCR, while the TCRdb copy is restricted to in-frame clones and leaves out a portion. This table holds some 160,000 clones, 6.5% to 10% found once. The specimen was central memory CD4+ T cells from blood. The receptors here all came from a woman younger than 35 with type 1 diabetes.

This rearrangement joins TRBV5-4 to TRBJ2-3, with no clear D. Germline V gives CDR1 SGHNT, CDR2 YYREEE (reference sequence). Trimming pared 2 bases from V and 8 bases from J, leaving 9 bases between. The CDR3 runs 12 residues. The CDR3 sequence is CASSLSIGTQYF. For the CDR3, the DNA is TGTGCCAGCAGCTTATCTATCGGTACGCAGTATTTT.

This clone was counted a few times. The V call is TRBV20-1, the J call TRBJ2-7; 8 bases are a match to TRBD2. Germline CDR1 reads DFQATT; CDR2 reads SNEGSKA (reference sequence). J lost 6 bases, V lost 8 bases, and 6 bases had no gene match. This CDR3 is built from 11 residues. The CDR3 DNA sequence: TGCAGTCCCACCGGGGGGGGCGAGCAGTACTTC. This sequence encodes CSPTGGGEQYF.

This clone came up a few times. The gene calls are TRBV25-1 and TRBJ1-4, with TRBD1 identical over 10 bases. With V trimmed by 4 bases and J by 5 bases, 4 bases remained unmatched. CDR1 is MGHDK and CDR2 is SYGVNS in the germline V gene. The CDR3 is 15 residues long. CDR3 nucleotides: TGTGCCAGCAGTGCTCCGGGACAGGGGAATGAAAAACTGTTTTTT. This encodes CASSAPGQGNEKLFF.

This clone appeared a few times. In nucleotides, the CDR3 is TGCGCCAGCAGCCCCCTCGGGGGGGCGAACACCGGGGAGCTGTTTTTT. It encodes CASSPLGGANTGELFF. The chain links TRBV4-3 to TRBJ2-2, with 8 bases lining up with TRBD2. The J segment lost 0 bases and the V segment lost 4 bases, leaving 4 bases of the junction unmatched. The CDR3 runs 16 residues. Germline V lookup: CDR1 LGHNA, CDR2 YSLEER.

This chain's CDR3 is CASSLVADLNEQYF. CDR3 in DNA: TGCGCCAGCAGCTTGGTAGCGGACCTCAACGAGCAGTACTTC. The V gene is TRBV5-1, the J gene TRBJ2-7, with TRBD2 as a possible D gene (6 bases). Germline V CDR1 and CDR2: SGHRS, YFSETQ. The CDR3 covers 14 residues. Trimming removed 0 bases at V and 5 bases at J, with 12 bases between.

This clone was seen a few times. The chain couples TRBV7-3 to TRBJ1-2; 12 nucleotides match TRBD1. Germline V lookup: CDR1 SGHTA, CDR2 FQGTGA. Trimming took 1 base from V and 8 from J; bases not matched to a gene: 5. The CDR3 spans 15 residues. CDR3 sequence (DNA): TGTGCCAGCAGCTTAAGTGGGGACAGGGGGCAGGGCTACACCTTC. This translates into CASSLSGDRGQGYTF.

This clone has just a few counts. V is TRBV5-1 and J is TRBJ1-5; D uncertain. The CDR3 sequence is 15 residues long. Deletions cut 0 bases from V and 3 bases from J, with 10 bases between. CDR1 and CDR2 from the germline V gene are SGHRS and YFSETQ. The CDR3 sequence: CASSLDGRNNQPQHF. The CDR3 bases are TGCGCCAGCAGCTTGGATGGGCGCAACAATCAGCCCCAGCATTTT.

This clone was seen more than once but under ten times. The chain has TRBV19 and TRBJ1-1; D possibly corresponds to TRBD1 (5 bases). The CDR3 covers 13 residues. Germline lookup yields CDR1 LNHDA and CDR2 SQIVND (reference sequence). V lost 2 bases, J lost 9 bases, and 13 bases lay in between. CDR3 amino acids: CASSINRLVQAFF. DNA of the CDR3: TGTGCCAGTAGTATAAACAGGCTGGTGCAAGCTTTCTTT.

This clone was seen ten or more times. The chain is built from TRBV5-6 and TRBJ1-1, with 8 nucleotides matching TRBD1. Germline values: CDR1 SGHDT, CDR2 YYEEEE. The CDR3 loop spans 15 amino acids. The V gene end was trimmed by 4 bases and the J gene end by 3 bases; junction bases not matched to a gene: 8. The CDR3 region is CASSNLDRDDTEAFF. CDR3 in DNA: TGTGCCAGCAGCAACCTGGACAGGGACGACACTGAAGCTTTCTTT. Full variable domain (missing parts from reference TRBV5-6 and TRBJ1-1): DAGVTQSPTHLIKTRGQQVTLRCSPKSGHDTVSWYQQALGQGPQFIFQYYEEEERQRGNFPDRFSGHQFPNYSSELNVNALLLGDSALYLCASSNLDRDDTEAFFGQGTRLTVV.

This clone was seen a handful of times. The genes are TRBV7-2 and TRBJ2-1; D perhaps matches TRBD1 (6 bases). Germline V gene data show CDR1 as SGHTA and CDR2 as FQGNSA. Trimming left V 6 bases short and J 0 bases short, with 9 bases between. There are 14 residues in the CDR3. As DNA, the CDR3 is TGTGCCAGCAGGGGGGCGAGCTCCTACAATGAGCAGTTCTTC. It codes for CASRGASSYNEQFF.

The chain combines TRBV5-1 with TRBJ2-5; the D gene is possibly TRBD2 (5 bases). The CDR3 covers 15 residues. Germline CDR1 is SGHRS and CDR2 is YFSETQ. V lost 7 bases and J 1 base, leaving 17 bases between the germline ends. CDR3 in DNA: TGCGCCAGCGCCACAATGGGGAGACTCCAAGAGACCCAGTACTTC. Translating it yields CASATMGRLQETQYF.

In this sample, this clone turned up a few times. CDR3 in amino acids: CASSLPGVDQETQYF. CDR3 sequence (DNA): TGTGCCAGCAGCTTACCGGGAGTGGACCAAGAGACCCAGTACTTC. The chain links TRBV5-6 to TRBJ2-5, with a possible D match to TRBD2 (6 bases). Germline CDR1 and CDR2: SGHDT and YYEEEE. Between the trimmed V and J ends, which lost 2 bases and 0 bases, there was a span of 11 bases. CDR3 length: 15 amino acids.

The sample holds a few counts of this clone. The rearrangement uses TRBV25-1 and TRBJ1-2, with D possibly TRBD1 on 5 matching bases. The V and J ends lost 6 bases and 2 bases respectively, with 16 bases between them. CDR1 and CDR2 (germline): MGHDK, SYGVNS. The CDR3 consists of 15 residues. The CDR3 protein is CASSVGGTANYGYTF. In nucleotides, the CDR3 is TGTGCCAGCAGCGTTGGGGGGACGGCCAACTATGGCTACACCTTC.

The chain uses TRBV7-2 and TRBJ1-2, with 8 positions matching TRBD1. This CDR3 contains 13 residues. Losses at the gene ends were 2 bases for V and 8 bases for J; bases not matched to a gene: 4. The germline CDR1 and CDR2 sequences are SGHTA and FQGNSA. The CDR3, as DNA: TGTGCCAGCAGCTTATGGCAGGGGGCCGGCTACACCTTC. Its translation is CASSLWQGAGYTF.

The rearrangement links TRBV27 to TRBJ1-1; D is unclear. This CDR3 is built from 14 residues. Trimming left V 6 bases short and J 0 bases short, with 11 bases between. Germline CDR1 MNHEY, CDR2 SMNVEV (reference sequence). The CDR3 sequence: CASRLMAVNTEAFF. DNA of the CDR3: TGTGCCAGCAGATTAATGGCGGTGAACACTGAAGCTTTCTTT.

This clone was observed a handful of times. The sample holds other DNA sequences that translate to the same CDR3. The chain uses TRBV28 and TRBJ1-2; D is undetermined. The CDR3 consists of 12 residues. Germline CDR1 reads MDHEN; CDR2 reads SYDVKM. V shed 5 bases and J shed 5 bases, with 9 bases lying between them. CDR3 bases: TGTGCCAGCAGTCTCCAGAGGTATGGCTACACCTTC. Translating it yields CASSLQRYGYTF.

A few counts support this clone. This CDR3 is CASALGGPQETQYF. In DNA, the CDR3 is TGTGCTAGTGCCTTGGGAGGGCCCCAAGAGACCCAGTACTTC. V usage is TRBV12-5 and J usage is TRBJ2-5; TRBD2 matches 7 bases. Trimming at V came to 7 bases and at J to 1 base, leaving 6 bases not matched to a gene. This CDR3 comprises 14 residues. Germline CDR1 is LGHNT and CDR2 is FRNRAP.

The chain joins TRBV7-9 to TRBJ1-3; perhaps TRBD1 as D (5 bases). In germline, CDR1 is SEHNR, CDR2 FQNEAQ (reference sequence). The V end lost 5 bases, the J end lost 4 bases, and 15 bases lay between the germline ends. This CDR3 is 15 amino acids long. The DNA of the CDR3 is TGTGCCAGCAGCATCGACCAGGGTTGGGGAAACACCATATATTTT. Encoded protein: CASSIDQGWGNTIYF.

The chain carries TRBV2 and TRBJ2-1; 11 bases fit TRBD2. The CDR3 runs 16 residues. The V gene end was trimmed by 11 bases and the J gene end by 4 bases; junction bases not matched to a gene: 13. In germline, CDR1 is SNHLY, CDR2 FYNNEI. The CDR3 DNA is TGTGCCGGGCGACCACTAGCGGGAGTATCTTACAATGAGCAGTTCTTC. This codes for CAGRPLAGVSYNEQFF.

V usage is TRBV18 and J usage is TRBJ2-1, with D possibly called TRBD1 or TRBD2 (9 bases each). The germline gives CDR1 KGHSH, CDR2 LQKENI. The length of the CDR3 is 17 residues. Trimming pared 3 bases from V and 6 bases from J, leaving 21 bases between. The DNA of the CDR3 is TGTGCCAGCTCACCCAGGACAGGGGCTAGCGGGATCAATGAGCAGTTCTTC. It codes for CASSPRTGASGINEQFF. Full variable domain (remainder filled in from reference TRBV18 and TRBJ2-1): NAGVMQNPRHLVRRRGQEARLRCSPMKGHSHVYWYRQLPEEGLKFMVYLQKENIIDESGMPKERFSAEFPKEGPSILRIQQVVRGDSAAYFCASSPRTGASGINEQFFGPGTRLTVL.

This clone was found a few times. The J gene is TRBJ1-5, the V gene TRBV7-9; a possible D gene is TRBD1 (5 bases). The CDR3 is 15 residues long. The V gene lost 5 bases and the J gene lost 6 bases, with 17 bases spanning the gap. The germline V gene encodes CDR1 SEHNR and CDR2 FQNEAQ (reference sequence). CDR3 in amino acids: CASSPQGGVAQPQHF. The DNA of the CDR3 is TGTGCCAGCAGCCCCCAGGGCGGGGTGGCTCAGCCCCAGCATTTT.

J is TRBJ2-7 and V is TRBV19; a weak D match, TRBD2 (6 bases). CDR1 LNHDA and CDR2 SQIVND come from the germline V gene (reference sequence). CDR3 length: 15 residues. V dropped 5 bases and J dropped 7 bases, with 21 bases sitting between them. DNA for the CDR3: TGTGCCAGTAGTTCCCTCGGGACTCCTAAAGGGGAGCAGTACTTC. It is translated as CASSSLGTPKGEQYF.

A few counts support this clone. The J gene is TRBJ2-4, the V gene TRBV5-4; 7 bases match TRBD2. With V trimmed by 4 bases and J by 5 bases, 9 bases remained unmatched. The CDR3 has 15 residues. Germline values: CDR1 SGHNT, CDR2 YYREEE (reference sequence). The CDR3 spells CASSRILAGENIQYF. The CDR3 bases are TGTGCCAGCAGCCGGATCCTGGCGGGGGAAAACATTCAGTACTTC.

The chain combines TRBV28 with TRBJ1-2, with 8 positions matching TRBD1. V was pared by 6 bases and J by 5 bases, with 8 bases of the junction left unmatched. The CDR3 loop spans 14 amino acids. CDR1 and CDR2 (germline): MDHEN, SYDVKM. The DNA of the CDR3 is TGTGCCAGCAGCCTCCAGGGGGCAGGGTATGGCTACACCTTC. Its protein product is CASSLQGAGYGYTF.

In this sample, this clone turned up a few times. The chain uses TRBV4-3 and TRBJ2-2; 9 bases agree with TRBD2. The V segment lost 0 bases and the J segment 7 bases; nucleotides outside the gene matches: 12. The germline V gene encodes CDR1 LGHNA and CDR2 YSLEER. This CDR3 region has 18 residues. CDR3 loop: CASSQDPSSGILVGELFF. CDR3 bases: TGCGCCAGCAGCCAAGATCCCTCTAGCGGGATATTGGTCGGGGAGCTGTTTTTT.

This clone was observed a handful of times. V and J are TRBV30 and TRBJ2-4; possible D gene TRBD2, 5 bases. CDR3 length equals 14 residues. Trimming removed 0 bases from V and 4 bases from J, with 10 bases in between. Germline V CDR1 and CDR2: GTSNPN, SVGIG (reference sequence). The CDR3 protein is CAWSVRGGKNIQYF. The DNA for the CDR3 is TGTGCCTGGAGTGTACGGGGTGGGAAAAACATTCAGTACTTC.